These T cell receptor beta chains were read from a single sample in a study of neurological immune-mediated disorders. MiXCR, run by TCRdb on the 5' RACE reads, gives a single entry per CDR3 protein. The table has some 60,000 distinct CDR3 sequences, around a tenth seen once; the top ten hold approximately 13%. The sequencing sample was made of PBMCs. Receptor source: a man aged 25 to 45 in good health. The CDR3 runs from the conserved cysteine through the conserved F or W. A D gene is named only where the DNA matches it firmly. For some rows the clone size is stated as once, few or many, or as a class when expanded; others skip it.

V gene	clone size	D gene	J gene	CDR3 protein	CDR3 DNA
TRBV14	many	-	TRBJ2-7	CASRHAGEQYF	TGTGCCAGCAGGCACGCGGGGGAGCAGTACTTC
TRBV25-1	-	-	TRBJ2-7	CASGDNLSYVQYF	TGTGCCAGTGGGGACAACCTTTCCTACGTGCAGTACTTC
TRBV18	many	-	TRBJ2-5	CASSPRQGEETQYF	TGTGCCAGCTCACCACGGCAGGGCGAAGAGACCCAGTACTTC
TRBV4-2	-	TRBD2	TRBJ2-3	CASSQDLAGGTDTKYF	TGTGCCAGCAGCCAAGATCTAGCGGGAGGCACAGATACGAAGTATTTT
TRBV5-1	many	TRBD2	TRBJ2-5	CASSFELAGVETQYF	TGCGCCAGCAGCTTTGAACTAGCGGGAGTCGAGACCCAGTACTTC
TRBV20-1	-	-	TRBJ1-1	CSAPDWYNEQFFGPGTPNTEAFF	-
TRBV6-5	many	-	TRBJ2-4	CASSRGRLAKNIQYF	TGTGCCAGCAGTCGAGGACGATTAGCCAAAAACATTCAGTACTTC
TRBV20-1	many	-	TRBJ1-1	CSARDPRDRLTEAFF	TGCAGTGCTAGAGATCCGAGAGACAGGCTCACTGAAGCTTTCTTT
TRBV7-6	many	TRBD2	TRBJ2-3	CASSLATSGISDTQYF	TGTGCCAGCAGCTTAGCGACTAGCGGAATCAGCGATACGCAGTATTTT
TRBV5-1	many	TRBD1	TRBJ2-7	CASTPDRGPYEQYF	TGCGCCAGCACACCGGACAGGGGGCCCTACGAGCAGTACTTC
TRBV7-2	many	TRBD1	TRBJ2-7	CASSPAGTGGHEQYF	TGTGCCAGCAGCCCGGCTGGGACAGGGGGCCACGAGCAGTACTTC
TRBV5-1	many	TRBD2	TRBJ2-1	CASTPGREAYNEQFF	TGCGCCAGCACCCCAGGGCGGGAGGCGTACAATGAGCAGTTCTTC
TRBV5-1	many	TRBD1	TRBJ2-5	CASSLVGDRETQYF	TGCGCCAGCAGCTTGGTTGGGGACAGGGAGACCCAGTACTTC
TRBV28	many	-	TRBJ2-7	CASSSRSYEQYF	TGTGCCAGCAGTTCCCGTAGCTACGAGCAGTACTTC
TRBV9	many	TRBD1	TRBJ1-1	CASSDGTGGLGRTEAFF	TGTGCCAGCAGCGACGGGACAGGGGGCTTAGGTAGGACTGAAGCTTTCTTT